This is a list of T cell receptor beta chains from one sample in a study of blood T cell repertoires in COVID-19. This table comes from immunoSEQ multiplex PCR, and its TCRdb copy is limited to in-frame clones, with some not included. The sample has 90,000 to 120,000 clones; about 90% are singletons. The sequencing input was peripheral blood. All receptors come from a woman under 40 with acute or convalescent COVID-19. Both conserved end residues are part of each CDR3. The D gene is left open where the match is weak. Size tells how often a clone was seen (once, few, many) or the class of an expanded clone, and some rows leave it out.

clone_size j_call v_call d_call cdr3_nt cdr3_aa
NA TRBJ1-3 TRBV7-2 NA TGTGCCAGCAGCTTTACTAATGGAAACACCATATATTTT CASSFTNGNTIYF
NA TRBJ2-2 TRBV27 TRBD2 TGTGCCAGCAGTTTCCAAGGACTAGCGGGGGTAACCGGGGAGCTGTTTTTT CASSFQGLAGVTGELFF
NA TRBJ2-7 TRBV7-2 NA TGTGCCAGCAGCTTAGCGGGCAGTCCCTACGAGCAGTACTTC CASSLAGSPYEQYF
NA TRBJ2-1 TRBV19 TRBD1 TGTGCCAGTAGCCCGGGACAGTCAAACAATGAGCAGTTCTTC CASSPGQSNNEQFF
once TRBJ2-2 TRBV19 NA TGTGCCAGTAGTATGGGGGGAACGGACACCGGGGAGCTGTTTTTT CASSMGGTDTGELFF
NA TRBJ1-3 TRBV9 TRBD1 TGTGCCAGCAACCCTACAGGGGGGGAAAACACCATATATTTT CASNPTGGENTIYF
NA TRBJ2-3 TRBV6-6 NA TGTGCCAGCAGATACACGCTCCAAACTAGCACAGATACGCAGTATTTT CASRYTLQTSTDTQYF
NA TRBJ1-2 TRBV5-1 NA TGCGCCAGCAGCTTGGGTGGACAGCTTACCTATGGCTACACCTTC CASSLGGQLTYGYTF
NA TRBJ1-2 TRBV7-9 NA TGTGCCAGCAGCCCCGGGGGGGGCGGAGGCTACACCTTC CASSPGGGGGYTF
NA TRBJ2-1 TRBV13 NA TGTGCCAGCAGCTTAGCAGCGTTGGAGGGGAATGAGCAGTTCTTC CASSLAALEGNEQFF
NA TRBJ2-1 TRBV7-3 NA TGTGCCAGCAGCTTAGAGGTGGCGCGTGAGCAGTTCTTC CASSLEVAREQFF
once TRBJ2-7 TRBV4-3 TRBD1 TGCGCCAGCAGCCGAGCTGGGACAGGCACTTCCTACGAGCAGTACTTC CASSRAGTGTSYEQYF
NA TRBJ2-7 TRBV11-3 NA TGTGCCAGCAGCTTATTAGGCGGCGGCTCCTACGAGCAGTACTTC CASSLLGGGSYEQYF
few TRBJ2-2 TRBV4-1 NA TGCGCCAGCAGCCATCCAACCGGGGAGCTGTTTTTT CASSHPTGELFF
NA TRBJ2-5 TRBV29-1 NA TGCAGTATCGAGCTGGTAGCTAAAGAGACCCAGTACTTC CSIELVAKETQYF
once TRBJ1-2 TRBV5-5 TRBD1 TGTGCCAGCAGCTTCCGCCTTGGACAGGGGAAGGGTGTTGATGGCTACACCTTC CASSFRLGQGKGVDGYTF
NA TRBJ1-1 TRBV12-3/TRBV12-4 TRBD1 TGTGCCAGCAGCCCGACAGGGATCCCTGAAGCTTTCTTT CASSPTGIPEAFF
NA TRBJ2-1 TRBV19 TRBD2 TGTGCCAGTAGTCCCAGCGGGGTGAGCTCCTACAATGAGCAGTTCTTC CASSPSGVSSYNEQFF
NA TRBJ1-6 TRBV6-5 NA TGTGCCAGCAGAACAAGCTCCTATAATTCACCCCTCCACTTT CASRTSSYNSPLHF
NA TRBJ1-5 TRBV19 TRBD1 TGTGCCAGTAGTATACAGGGGGCGAGCAATCAGCCCCAGCATTTT CASSIQGASNQPQHF
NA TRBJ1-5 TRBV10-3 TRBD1 TGTGCCATCAGTAGCGGACAGGGCAATCAGCCCCAGCATTTT CAISSGQGNQPQHF
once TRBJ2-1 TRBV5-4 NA TGTGCCAGCAGCTTGGGAGTCAGGGCAACCTACAATGAGCAGTTCTTC CASSLGVRATYNEQFF
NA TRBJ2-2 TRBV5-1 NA TGCGCCAGCAGCTTGGGAGAAGCTAGAGGAACCGGGGAGCTGTTTTTT CASSLGEARGTGELFF
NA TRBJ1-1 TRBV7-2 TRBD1 TGTGCCAGCAGCTTGGGACAGGGAAACACTGAAGCTTTCTTT CASSLGQGNTEAFF
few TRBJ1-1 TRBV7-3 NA TGTGCCAGCAGTAAAAACGGGCAGCCAGGGACTGAAGCTTTCTTT CASSKNGQPGTEAFF
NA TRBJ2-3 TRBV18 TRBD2 TGTGCCAGCTCACCGGGGGGGTACGAAGATACGCAGTATTTT CASSPGGYEDTQYF
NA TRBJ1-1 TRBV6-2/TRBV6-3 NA TGTGCCAGCAGTTACTCGCGGGTTGGATCCCACACTGAAGCTTTCTTT CASSYSRVGSHTEAFF
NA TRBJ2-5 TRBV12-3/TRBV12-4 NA TGTGCCAGCGCAGGGCTCCAAGAGACCCAGTACTTC CASAGLQETQYF
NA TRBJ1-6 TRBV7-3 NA TGTGCCAGCAGCTTACTCGGGGGTCGGAATTCACCCCTCCACTTT CASSLLGGRNSPLHF
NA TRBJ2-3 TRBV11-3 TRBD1 TGTGCCAGCAGCATAGGACAGGGGACAGATACGCAGTATTTT CASSIGQGTDTQYF
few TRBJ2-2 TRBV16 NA TGTGCCAGCAGCCAAGGAGCGGTTGGGCAACGCACCGGGGAGCTGTTTTTT CASSQGAVGQRTGELFF
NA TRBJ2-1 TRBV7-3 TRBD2 TGTGCCAGCAGCCCTATAGCGGGGGGGCGTGGTTCCTACAATGAGCAGTTCTTC CASSPIAGGRGSYNEQFF
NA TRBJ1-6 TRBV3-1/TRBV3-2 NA TGTGCCAGCAGCCAAGATAGGCAGGGGAACGGTTCACCCCTCCACTTT CASSQDRQGNGSPLHF
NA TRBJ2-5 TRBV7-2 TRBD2 TGTGCCAGCAGCTTCGAACTAGCGGGGGTGGGGCAAGAGACCCAGTACTTC CASSFELAGVGQETQYF
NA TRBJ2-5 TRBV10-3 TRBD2 TGTGCCACGGTAGCGGGGCTACAAGAGACCCAGTACTTC CATVAGLQETQYF
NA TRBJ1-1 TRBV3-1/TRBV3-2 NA TGTGCCAGCAGCATCCGACCGGGACTTGCTTTCTTT CASSIRPGLAFF
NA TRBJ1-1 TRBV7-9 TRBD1 TGTGCCAGCACGGACAGGGTAGACACTGAAGCTTTCTTT CASTDRVDTEAFF
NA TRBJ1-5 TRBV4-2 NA TGTGCCAGCAGCGGAGGGGTGGCGTTGGAGCCCCAGCATTTT CASSGGVALEPQHF
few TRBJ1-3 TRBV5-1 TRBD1 TGCGCCAGCAATTCGGGACAGGGGGGAAACACCATATATTTT CASNSGQGGNTIYF
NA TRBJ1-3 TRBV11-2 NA TGTGCCAGCAGCTTATTGACAGACTCTGGAAACACCATATATTTT CASSLLTDSGNTIYF
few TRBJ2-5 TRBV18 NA TGTGCCAGCTCACCCCGGGACTTCGGAGAGACCCAGTACTTC CASSPRDFGETQYF
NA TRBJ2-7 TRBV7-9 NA TGTGCCAGCAAACCTTTAAGTAGCCCCTCCTACGAGCAGTACTTC CASKPLSSPSYEQYF
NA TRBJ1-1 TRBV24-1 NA TGTGCCACCAGTGATGGGGCCATGAACACTGAAGCTTTCTTT CATSDGAMNTEAFF
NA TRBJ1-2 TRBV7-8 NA TGTGCCAGCAGCTTAGATGGGAGCTATGGCTACACCTTC CASSLDGSYGYTF
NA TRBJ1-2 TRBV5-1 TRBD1 TGCGCCAGCAGCTTACAGGGGGCTGGAGGCTACACCTTC CASSLQGAGGYTF
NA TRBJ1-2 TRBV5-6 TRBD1 TGTGCCAGCAGCTTGGTTTTTCAGGGGGCGCCTAACTATGGCTACACCTTC CASSLVFQGAPNYGYTF
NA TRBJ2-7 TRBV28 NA TGTGCCAGCAGACCCCCGACGGGGTCGGGAACCTACGAGCAGTACTTC CASRPPTGSGTYEQYF
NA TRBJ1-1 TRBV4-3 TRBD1 TGCGCCAGCAGCCCCAGTTTGGTTACAGGGGCTGAAGCTTTCTTT CASSPSLVTGAEAFF
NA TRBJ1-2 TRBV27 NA TGTGCCAGCAGTTTTAGGGGGACCTATGGCTACACCTTC CASSFRGTYGYTF
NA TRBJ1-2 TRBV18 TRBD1 TGTGCCAGCTGCCCGGACAGGGGGGATGGCTACACCTTC CASCPDRGDGYTF
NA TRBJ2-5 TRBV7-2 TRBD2 TGTGCCAGCAGCCAACTCGGGGGGTTCCCGTCGGAGACCCAGTACTTC CASSQLGGFPSETQYF
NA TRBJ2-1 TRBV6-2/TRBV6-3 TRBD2 TGTGCCAGCAGTTACTCTGGGACTAGGGGATTCTTC CASSYSGTRGFF
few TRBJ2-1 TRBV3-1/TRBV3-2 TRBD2 TGTGCCAGCAGTACCGGGACTAGCGGGGGAAATCGGCAGTTCTTC CASSTGTSGGNRQFF
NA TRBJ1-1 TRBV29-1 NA TGCAGCGTTCGGTTGGGCAGATTGAACACTGAAGCTTTCTTT CSVRLGRLNTEAFF
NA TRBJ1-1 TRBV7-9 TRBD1 TGTGCCAGCAGCTTAGGAGACAGGGGTAGGTCTGAAGCTTTCTTT CASSLGDRGRSEAFF
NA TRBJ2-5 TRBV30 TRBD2 TGTGCCTGGAGCCTGCGGACTAGCGGGAGTACGGAGACCCAGTACTTC CAWSLRTSGSTETQYF
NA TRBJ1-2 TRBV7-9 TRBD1 TGTGCCAGCAGTCGACAGGGGGCATCCCTTAACTATGGCTACACCTTC CASSRQGASLNYGYTF